This T cell receptor (beta chain) was sequenced during a study of cytomegalovirus exposure and HLA in healthy donors (dated by TCRdb to the late 2010s). In terms of the full investigation: According to an earlier analysis of 587 of the donors, roughly 180 million T cells yielded 117 million unique TCR beta sequences and approximately 300 Gb of sequence data. The study aimed to test whether signatures of past pathogen exposure could be identified by cataloging public T cell receptors. A later genetic analysis took genome-wide SNP genotypes for about three fifths of the 666 donors and used that subset as a discovery cohort. Roughly 5 DR-DQ haplotypes were handled as single units for association and clustering because linkage in the cohort was strong. An earlier analysis of nearly 600 of the donors applied high-throughput TCR beta sequencing to assess whether each TCR beta V gene segment acted as functional or pseudogenic. HLA typing covered class I and class II loci at four-digit resolution. All discovery cohort repertoires had been generated on a single sequencing platform. Of the 350 to 450 genotyped donors, over 80% were placed in the genetic ancestry cluster associated with self-reported Caucasian donors. About 320 gigabases of sequencing data and approximately 85 million unique TCR sequences were included in an early release covering several hundred HLA-typed donors. The number of donors typed differed by locus, with 629-630 for A, B, C, DRB1 and DQB1, around 520 for DQA1, about 610 for DPA1, and some 440 for DPB1. A later analysis re-analyzed previously published TCR beta repertoires from approximately 670 donors and added high-resolution HLA genotyping to study TCR occurrence patterns. Across 300 to 400 genotyped donors of the cohort, an average of about 240,000 unique TCR beta nucleotide sequences per donor were sequenced, and roughly 18% of those sequences were non-productive. To predict cytomegalovirus infection status, the study brought together high-throughput TCR immunosequencing, statistical association of individual TCRs with disease status, and machine learning. Along with the roughly 670-subject first cohort, a separate validation cohort of about 110 different subjects was used. In the later analysis, no new phenotypic data were used to find candidate immune exposures; instead, reliance was placed on TCR beta sequences and their occurrence across donors. Alongside the repertoire data, information on donor age, sex, ethnicity and CMV serostatus was compiled. Using immunosequencing, the study profiled T cell repertoires from fewer than 700 subjects and related those repertoires to cytomegalovirus serostatus. Study-wide conclusions, independent of this receptor: Roughly uniform sequencing depth across donors was assumed in presence/absence analyses, although this assumption may not hold. Correlated functional status among segregating V segments might reflect linkage disequilibrium, but an unknown experimental factor could not be ruled out. Compared with the 666-donor mean, donors in an Asian-associated ancestry cluster had fewer N-insertions in productive TCRs, according to a later genetic analysis. Because HLA typing was unavailable for some donors at each locus, only the typed subset was used in association tests. It was suggested by the authors that the approach could potentially be generalized to other disease states and immunological phenotypes. Immune exposure information for the cohort was limited to CMV serostatus. When HLA alleles, especially DR and DQ, strongly co-occurred, TCR associations were difficult to assign to individual alleles. Specific HLA alleles were associated with over 15,000 TCR beta sequences at a false discovery rate of 0.05 in a later analysis. The study gave a list of around 170 TCR beta chains associated with cytomegalovirus. In vitro tests confirmed that a few of the cytomegalovirus-associated TCR beta chains recognize cytomegalovirus antigens. According to a later analysis, parvovirus B19, influenza, CMV and Epstein-Barr virus appeared linked to several top co-occurrence clusters. A cluster of highly shared sequence variants was judged likely to be a technical artifact of the sequencing pipeline. A later genetic analysis associated a missense DCLRE1C variant with V-gene and J-gene trimming of TCR beta chains, and an independent cohort replicated the association. In a later analysis, HLA-associated TCR beta chains showed more clonal expansion and lower generation probabilities than non-associated chains that were equally common. While some public TCRs were present in many individuals, most TCR sequences turned up only very rarely across donors. Most CMV-associated TCR beta chains appeared to be HLA-restricted in a later analysis, and the HLA associations seemed to be driven largely by CMV exposure. Because counts were too low, roughly 17 rarely observed V segments, including chromosome 9 orphons, were left out of the earlier analysis of roughly 600 of the donors. Only TCR beta chains were sequenced in this cohort, and the absence of alpha or paired-chain data limited detectable features. Cytomegalovirus status was reported to be diagnosed by the classifier with high specificity and sensitivity in both the original and validation cohorts. According to a later analysis, TCR association rates differed among HLA loci, with DRB1 alleles showing the most associated TCRs and HLA-C alleles showing the fewest. A further reported finding was that TCR beta sequences accurately predicted the HLA-A and HLA-B alleles for most subjects in the first cohort. The 87-base-pair reads could not distinguish some IMGT-functional V segments, including TRBV6-2 and TRBV6-3, so those segments were excluded. Broadly in line with IMGT annotations, most TCR beta V segments showed up in productive rearrangements about 87% or about 30% of the time in an earlier analysis of some 590 of the donors.

The library was produced with the immunoSEQ multiplex PCR assay. For the multiplex PCR, a mixture combining 60 forward primers for TCR Vbeta segments and 13 reverse primers for TCR Jbeta segments was used. The CDR3 region of rearranged TCR beta genes was amplified from genomic DNA with a multiplex PCR assay. Amplified TCR beta libraries were sequenced as 87-base-pair reads on the Illumina HiSeq System. Per the original workflow: In a later analysis, 77 million or so unique TCR beta chains were counted across the roughly 700 repertoires, and roughly 10 million of these chains were shared by at least two donors. Raw reads were error-corrected and collapsed into unique sequences by a nearest-neighbor algorithm in which closely related sequences were merged to remove PCR and sequencing errors. CDR3 sequences were aligned to IMGT reference sequences to assign V, D and J gene segments. For a sequence to be retained, at least a six-nucleotide match to both a V gene segment and a J gene segment was required. A rearrangement counted as productive if the CDR3 had no stop codons and remained in frame with V and J, and every other rearrangement counted as non-productive. CDR3 was defined according to IMGT convention as the region running from the second conserved V-encoded cysteine to the conserved J-encoded phenylalanine. Sequences without an unambiguous match to a single V gene segment were excluded from the earlier analysis of 450 to 750 of the donors. In an earlier analysis of more than 500 of the donors, a V segment was called functional when productive rearrangements were above 56.7%, and segregating when the standard deviation between donors exceeded 5%. To diagnose cytomegalovirus status from the catalog of TCR beta chain sequences, a statistical classification framework was built. In a later analysis, TCR nucleotide sequences were compared against IMGT/GENE-DB human TR gene sequences so that V and J genes could be assigned. A later analysis assigned CDR3 sequences and most-parsimonious VDJ recombination scenarios with the TCRdist pipeline. In a later analysis, every TCR beta chain was defined by the combination of its CDR3 amino acid sequence and its V-gene family, and reads without a unique V-gene family were dropped. As a way to deal with suspected cross-contamination and a sequencing artifact, a later analysis dropped under 600 nucleotide sequences that were highly shared and had low generation probability. In a later analysis, a clonal expansion index for each public chain was calculated from normalized within-repertoire ranks of inferred template counts. In a later analysis, generation probabilities were computed with a VDJ recombination model fitted to out-of-frame rearrangements, and the resulting probabilities were checked against IGoR. In a later analysis, hypergeometric tests were used to score TCR-TCR, TCR-HLA and TCR-CMV co-occurrence, with a repertoire-size bias correction applied to TCR pairs. A later analysis estimated false discovery rates by permuting HLA or CMV assignments 20 times. In a later analysis, co-occurring TCRs were grouped using DBSCAN, with TCRdist sequence similarity added in when clustering inside HLA-allele-positive subsets. Repertoires with fewer than 30,000 or more than 120,000 public chains, plus five repertoires with anomalous nucleotide sharing, were excluded from co-occurrence clustering. This immuneACCESS table, as held by TCRdb, lists in-frame sequences with V and J called but not all clones. Of the missing ones, under half trace to an unresolved V gene in checked studies; the others have no known cause. The D gene and trimming were derived from the DNA, and the V and J assignments and clone size from that table. Across this sample there are 150,000 to 170,000 clones, with around 74% seen only once. Roughly 2.8% of the sample is taken by the ten largest.

Note on this clone: It lacks a known antigen. Per-nucleotide qualities are absent, and no much larger clonotype sits a single base away.

In total, 600 or so healthy bone marrow donors made up the cohort. At the time of sampling, all cohort members were nominally healthy, though unrecorded immune exposures were likely present. The donor was CMV seronegative and was included in the group of several hundred seronegative cohort members. Each donor provided a peripheral blood sample, and peripheral blood mononuclear cells were used for TCR beta sequencing. The Qiagen DNeasy Blood Extraction Kit was used to extract genomic DNA from the blood cell samples. The CDR3 goes from the cysteine to the phenylalanine over 13 residues. Just CDR3 DNA is preserved here, 39 bases in frame from base 1. CDR1 and CDR2, looked up from the germline V gene, are SNHLY and FYNNEI. V is pared back by 5 bases and J by 4 bases, with 11 bases lying between the germline termini.

The receptor was derived from a man aged 18 to 29 in good health and CMV-seronegative. Sequencing used PBMCs. The chain is encoded by TRBV2 joined to TRBJ1-1; no D segment can be confidently identified. The bases are TGTGCCAGCAGTCTAGGTCTGGGCACTGAAGCTTTCTTT. Its translation is CASSLGLGTEAFF.